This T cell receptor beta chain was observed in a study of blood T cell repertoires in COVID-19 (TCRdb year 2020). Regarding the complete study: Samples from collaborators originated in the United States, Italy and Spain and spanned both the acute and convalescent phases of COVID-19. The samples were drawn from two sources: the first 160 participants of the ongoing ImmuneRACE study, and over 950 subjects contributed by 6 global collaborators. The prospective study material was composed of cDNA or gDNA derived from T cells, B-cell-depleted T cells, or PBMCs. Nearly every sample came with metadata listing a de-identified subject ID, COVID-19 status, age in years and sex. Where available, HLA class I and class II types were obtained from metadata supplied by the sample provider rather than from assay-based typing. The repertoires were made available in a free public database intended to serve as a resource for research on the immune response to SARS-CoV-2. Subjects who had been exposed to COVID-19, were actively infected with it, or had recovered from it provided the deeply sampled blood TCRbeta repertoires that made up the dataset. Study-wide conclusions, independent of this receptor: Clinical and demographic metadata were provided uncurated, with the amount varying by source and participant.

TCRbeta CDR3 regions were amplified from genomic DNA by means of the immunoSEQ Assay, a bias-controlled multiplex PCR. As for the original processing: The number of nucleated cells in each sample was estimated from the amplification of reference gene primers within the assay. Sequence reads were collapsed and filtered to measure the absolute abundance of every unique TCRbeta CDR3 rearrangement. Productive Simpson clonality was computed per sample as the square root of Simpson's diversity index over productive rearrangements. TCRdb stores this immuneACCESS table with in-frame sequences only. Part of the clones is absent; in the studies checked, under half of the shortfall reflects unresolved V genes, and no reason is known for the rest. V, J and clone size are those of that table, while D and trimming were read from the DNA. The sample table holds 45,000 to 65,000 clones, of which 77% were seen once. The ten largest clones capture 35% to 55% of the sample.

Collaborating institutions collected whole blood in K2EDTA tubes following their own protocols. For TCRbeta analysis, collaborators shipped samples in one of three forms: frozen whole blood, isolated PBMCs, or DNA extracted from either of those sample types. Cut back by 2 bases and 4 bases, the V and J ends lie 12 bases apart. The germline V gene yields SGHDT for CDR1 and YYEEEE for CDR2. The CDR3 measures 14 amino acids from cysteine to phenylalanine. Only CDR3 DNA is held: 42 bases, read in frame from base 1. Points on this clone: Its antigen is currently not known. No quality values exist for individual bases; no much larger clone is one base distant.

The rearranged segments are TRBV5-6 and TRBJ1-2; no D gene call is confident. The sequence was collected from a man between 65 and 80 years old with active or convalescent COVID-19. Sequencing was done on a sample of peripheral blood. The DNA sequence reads TGTGCCAGCAGCTTTGATTTGGGCTTCTATGGCTACACCTTC. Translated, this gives CASSFDLGFYGYTF.